These 21 T cell receptor beta chains were all obtained from the same sample, sequenced in a study of T cells in localized non-small cell lung cancer (dated by TCRdb to the early 2020s). The library was built by means of the immunoSEQ multiplex PCR assay. As stored in TCRdb, this immuneACCESS dataset retains in-frame rearrangements with V and J assigned. A fraction of the clones does not appear; measured against another copy, unresolved V genes explain less than half of the discrepancy, and the remainder lacks a known reason. The sample table holds 20,000 to 30,000 clones, of which approximately 78% were seen once. The ten largest account for 4.1% of the sample. The specimen comprised peripheral blood, sampled before any cancer treatment. The source is a woman aged 35 to 70 with stage I lung adenocarcinoma.

This rearrangement joins TRBV7-9 to TRBJ1-2, with 10 bases identical to TRBD1. Unmatched junction bases numbered 6, after V lost 5 bases and J lost 3 bases. The CDR3 has 15 amino acids. The germline gives CDR1 SEHNR, CDR2 FQNEAQ (reference sequence). CDR3 residues: CASSEDRGRHYGYTF. The CDR3 DNA sequence: TGTGCCAGCAGCGAAGACAGGGGGCGCCACTATGGCTACACCTTC.

The rearrangement links TRBV19 to TRBJ1-4; D call uncertain. Between the trimmed V and J ends, which lost 0 bases and 1 base, there was a span of 9 bases. CDR3 length equals 16 residues. Looked up from germline, CDR1 is LNHDA and CDR2 is SQIVND (reference sequence). The DNA for the CDR3 is TGTGCCAGTAGTATAGACTCCCTGAGAACTAATGAAAAACTGTTTTTT. This sequence encodes CASSIDSLRTNEKLFF.

This chain joins TRBV27 and TRBJ2-5, with D perhaps TRBD1 (5 bases). Trimming took off 5 bases at V and 5 bases at J, with 21 bases between the two ends. CDR1 and CDR2 (germline): MNHEY, SMNVEV (reference sequence). CDR3 length equals 16 residues. In DNA form, the CDR3 reads TGTGCCAGCAGTCGCAATTGGGGCAGGACGAGCGAGACCCAGTACTTC. Encoded protein: CASSRNWGRTSETQYF.

This sequence joins TRBV7-9 and TRBJ1-2; D not certain. This CDR3 has 13 residues. The V end was cut by 7 bases, the J end by 7 bases, with 16 bases between. Germline CDR1 and CDR2: SEHNR and FQNEAQ (reference sequence). CDR3 residues: CASTLGAAGGYTF. The CDR3 DNA follows: TGTGCCAGCACCCTGGGAGCAGCGGGTGGCTACACCTTC.

The chain carries TRBV18 and TRBJ1-2; 9 nucleotides match TRBD1. Trimming cost V 2 bases and J 1 base; bases outside gene matches: 8. Germline V gene lookup returns CDR1 KGHSH and CDR2 LQKENI. This CDR3 spans 17 amino acids. CDR3 coding DNA: TGTGCCAGCTCACCAACTGGGGGACAGGGCTTTAACTATGGCTACACCTTC. Amino acids: CASSPTGGQGFNYGYTF.

Only a few counts were recorded for this clone. The V and J genes are TRBV18 and TRBJ1-5; 7 nucleotides align to TRBD1. The CDR3 length is 14 residues. The germline V gene has CDR1 KGHSH and CDR2 LQKENI. J was trimmed by 4 bases and V by 8 bases; bases with no gene match: 8. The CDR3 nucleotides read TGTGCCAGCCACACGGGACAGAAGAATCAGCCCCAGCATTTT. Its protein product is CASHTGQKNQPQHF.

V gene TRBV5-5 combines with J gene TRBJ2-4, with TRBD2 as a possible D gene (5 bases). Between the trimmed V and J ends, which lost 4 bases and 5 bases, there was a span of 13 bases. CDR3 size: 14 residues. Looked up from germline, CDR1 is SGHKS and CDR2 is YYEKEE (reference sequence). The CDR3 nucleotides read TGTGCCAGCAGCCTAGCCTCGAGCGAAAACATTCAGTACTTC. As protein: CASSLASSENIQYF.

V and J are TRBV9 and TRBJ1-2; perhaps TRBD1 as D (5 bases). V dropped 0 bases and J dropped 7 bases, with 10 bases sitting between them. Germline values: CDR1 SGDLS, CDR2 YYNGEE. The CDR3 is made up of 13 amino acids. The CDR3, as DNA: TGTGCCAGCAGCGTAGACCAGGGTTTTGGCTACACCTTC. It specifies CASSVDQGFGYTF.

The chain carries TRBV7-9 and TRBJ2-1, with D unresolved. The CDR3 runs to 12 residues. The ends were cut back, 7 bases at V and 10 bases at J, with 14 bases in the middle. Germline lookup yields CDR1 SEHNR and CDR2 FQNEAQ (reference sequence). CDR3 loop: CASKASGGEQFF. DNA for the CDR3: TGTGCCAGCAAGGCCTCAGGCGGCGAGCAGTTCTTC.

This clone showed up just once. The chain joins TRBV4-1 to TRBJ1-3, with TRBD1 matching over 8 bases. The CDR3 has 19 residues. The J segment lost 0 bases and the V segment lost 1 base, leaving 11 bases of the junction unmatched. Germline V CDR1 and CDR2: MGHRA, YSYEKL. Here the CDR3 reads CASSQGGGDRGRSGNTIYF. CDR3 DNA: TGCGCCAGCAGCCAAGGGGGTGGTGACAGGGGCCGCTCTGGAAACACCATATATTTT.

This clone came up a few times. The chain has TRBV6-5 and TRBJ2-7, with 9 bases aligning to TRBD1. The J segment lost 3 bases and the V segment lost 2 bases, leaving 2 bases of the junction unmatched. Germline assignment: CDR1 MNHEY and CDR2 SVGAGI. This CDR3 comprises 14 residues. DNA for the CDR3: TGTGCCAGCAGTTACGGGACAGGGTTCTACGAGCAGTACTTC. Amino acid sequence: CASSYGTGFYEQYF.

CDR3 sequence: CASLRGPNYGYTF. The CDR3 DNA is TGTGCCTCGCTCCGGGGGCCGAACTATGGCTACACCTTC. This rearrangement joins TRBV19 to TRBJ1-2, with D possibly being TRBD1 (6 bases). CDR1 LNHDA and CDR2 SQIVND come from the germline V gene (reference sequence). The CDR3 length is 13 residues. Trimming removed 11 bases at V and 2 bases at J, with 15 bases between. The whole variable domain, remainder taken from reference TRBV19 and TRBJ1-2, is DGGITQSPKYLFRKEGQNVTLSCEQNLNHDAMYWYRQDPGQGLRLIYYSQIVNDFQKGDIAEGYSVSREKKESFPLTVTSAQKNPTAFYLCASLRGPNYGYTFGSGTRLTVV.

This chain uses TRBV11-2 with TRBJ1-2, with D tentatively TRBD1 (5 bases). Deletions cut 4 bases from V and 4 bases from J, with 13 bases between. Germline values: CDR1 SGHAT, CDR2 FQNNGV. The length of the CDR3 is 14 residues. The CDR3 region is CASSSLGGGYGYTF. CDR3 sequence (DNA): TGTGCCAGCAGCTCACTGGGGGGAGGCTATGGCTACACCTTC.

The V call is TRBV5-1, the J call TRBJ1-1, with D possibly being TRBD1 (6 bases). The CDR3 sequence is 15 residues long. Trimming stripped 5 bases from V and 4 bases from J, with 18 bases between. Germline V gene sequence: CDR1 SGHRS, CDR2 YFSETQ. CDR3: CASSSLPQGGTEAFF. The CDR3 coding sequence is TGCGCCAGCAGTTCTCTACCACAGGGAGGCACTGAAGCTTTCTTT.

The rearrangement links TRBV6-6 to TRBJ1-6; no clear D. The CDR3 totals 13 residues. The germline V and J ends were trimmed by 2 bases and 14 bases, with 13 bases remaining between them. Looked up from germline, CDR1 is MNHNY and CDR2 is SVGAGI (reference sequence). CDR3 sequence (DNA): TGTGCCAGCAGTTACGGTGGAGGGTCAACCCTCCACTTT. It is translated as CASSYGGGSTLHF.

Points on this clone: A read error may account for a junction end that differs from germline. This sequence joins TRBV29-1 and TRBJ1-2; 7 bases match TRBD1. In germline, CDR1 is SQVTM, CDR2 ANQGSEA. The CDR3 covers 13 residues. CDR3: CSAETTGWRGYTF. CDR3 bases: TGCAGCGCTGAAACGACAGGGTGGCGCGGCTACACCTTC.

This chain uses TRBV6-1 with TRBJ1-1, with D possibly being TRBD1 (6 bases). CDR3 length: 17 residues. Germline V gene lookup returns CDR1 MNHNS and CDR2 SASEGT. V dropped 1 base and J dropped 4 bases, with 19 bases sitting between them. CDR3 DNA sequence: TGTGCCAGCAGTGAAGTAAGCGGGGGGGGCGCCGGCACTGAAGCTTTCTTT. It codes for CASSEVSGGGAGTEAFF.

The chain is built from TRBV27 and TRBJ1-6, with 7 bases fitting TRBD1. The germline V gene has CDR1 MNHEY and CDR2 SMNVEV (reference sequence). This CDR3 contains 15 residues. The V gene end was trimmed by 0 bases and the J gene end by 10 bases; junction bases not matched to a gene: 6. Written as DNA, the CDR3 is TGTGCCAGCAGTTTATCGGGACAGTGGACATCACCCCTCCACTTT. The encoded protein is CASSLSGQWTSPLHF.

The chain recombines TRBV5-5 with TRBJ2-7; D is unresolved. The CDR3 contains 14 residues. The germline gives CDR1 SGHKS, CDR2 YYEKEE (reference sequence). V was trimmed by 0 bases and J by 5 bases, leaving 12 bases between them. CDR3 nucleotides: TGTGCCAGCAGCTTGGCGTCCCGACCTCACGAGCAGTACTTC. Translated: CASSLASRPHEQYF.

The chain has TRBV5-1 and TRBJ1-1, with 7 bases that match TRBD1. The CDR3 is 15 amino acids. The germline CDR1 and CDR2 sequences are SGHRS and YFSETQ. Trimming removed 0 bases from V and 4 bases from J; junction bases left unmatched: 6. CDR3 coding DNA: TGCGCCAGCAGCTTGGAGCAGGGGGGGACCACTGAAGCTTTCTTT. Its protein product is CASSLEQGGTTEAFF.

The chain is built from TRBV7-2 and TRBJ2-1; D tentatively fits TRBD1 or TRBD2 (5 bases each). V was clipped by 5 bases and J by 2 bases, with 13 bases between them. Germline CDR1 and CDR2: SGHTA and FQGNSA. The CDR3 consists of 15 residues. The CDR3 loop reads CASSRDPRPYNEQFF. In DNA form, the CDR3 reads TGTGCCAGCAGCAGGGACCCCCGGCCCTACAATGAGCAGTTCTTC.